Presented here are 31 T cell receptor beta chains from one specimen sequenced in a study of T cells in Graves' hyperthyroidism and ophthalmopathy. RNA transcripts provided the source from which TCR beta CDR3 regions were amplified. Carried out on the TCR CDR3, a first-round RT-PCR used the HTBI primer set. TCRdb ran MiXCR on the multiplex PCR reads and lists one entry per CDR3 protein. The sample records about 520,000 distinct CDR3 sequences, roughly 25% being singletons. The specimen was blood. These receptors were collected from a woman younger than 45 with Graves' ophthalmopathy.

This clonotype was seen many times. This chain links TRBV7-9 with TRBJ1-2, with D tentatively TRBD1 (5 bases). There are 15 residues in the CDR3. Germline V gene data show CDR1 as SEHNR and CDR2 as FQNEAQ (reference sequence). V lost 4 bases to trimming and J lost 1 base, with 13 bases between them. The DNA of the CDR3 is TGTGCCAGCAGCTGGGACTTACAGATTAACTATGGCTACACCTTC. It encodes CASSWDLQINYGYTF.

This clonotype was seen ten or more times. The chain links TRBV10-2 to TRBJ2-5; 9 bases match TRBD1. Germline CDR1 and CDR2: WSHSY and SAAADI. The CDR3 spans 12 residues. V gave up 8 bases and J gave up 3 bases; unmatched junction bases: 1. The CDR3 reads CASGTGKETQYF. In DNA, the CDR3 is TGCGCCAGCGGGACAGGGAAAGAGACCCAGTACTTC.

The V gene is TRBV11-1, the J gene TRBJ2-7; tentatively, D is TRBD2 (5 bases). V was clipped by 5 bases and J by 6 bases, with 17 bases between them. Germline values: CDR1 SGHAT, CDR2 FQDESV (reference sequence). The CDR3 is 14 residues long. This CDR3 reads CASSLHTRGSEQYF. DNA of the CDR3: TGTGCCAGCAGCCTACATACCAGAGGGAGCGAGCAGTACTTC.

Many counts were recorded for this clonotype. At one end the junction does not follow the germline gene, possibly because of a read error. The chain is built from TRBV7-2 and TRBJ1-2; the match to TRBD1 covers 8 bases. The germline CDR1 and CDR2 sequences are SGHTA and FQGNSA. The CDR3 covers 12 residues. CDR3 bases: TGCGCCAGCAGCTTGGACAGGGATGGCTACACCTTC. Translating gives CASSLDRDGYTF.

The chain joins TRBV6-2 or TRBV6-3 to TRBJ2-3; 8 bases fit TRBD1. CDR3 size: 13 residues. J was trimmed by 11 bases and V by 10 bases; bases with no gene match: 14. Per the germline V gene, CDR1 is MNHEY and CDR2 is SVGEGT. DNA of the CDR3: TGTGCCATCAGCCGCGACAGGGGTAGTGTGCAGTATTTT. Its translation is CAISRDRGSVQYF.

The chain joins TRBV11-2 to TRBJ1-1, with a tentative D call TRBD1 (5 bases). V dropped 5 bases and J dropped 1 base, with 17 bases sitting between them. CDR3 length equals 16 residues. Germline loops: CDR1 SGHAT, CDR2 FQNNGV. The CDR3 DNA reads TGTGCCAGCAGCCGACCTACCAGGGCGGGGAACACTGAAGCTTTCTTT. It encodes CASSRPTRAGNTEAFF.

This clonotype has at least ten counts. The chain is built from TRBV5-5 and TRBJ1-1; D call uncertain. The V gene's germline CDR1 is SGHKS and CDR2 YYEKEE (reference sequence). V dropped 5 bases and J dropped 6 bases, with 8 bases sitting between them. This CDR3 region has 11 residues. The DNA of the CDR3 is TGTGCCAGCAGTGCGACCGCTGAAGCTTTCTTT. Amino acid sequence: CASSATAEAFF.

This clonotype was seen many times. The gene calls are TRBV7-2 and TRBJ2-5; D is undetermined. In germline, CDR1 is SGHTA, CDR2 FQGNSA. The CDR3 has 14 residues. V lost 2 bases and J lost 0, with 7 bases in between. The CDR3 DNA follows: TGTGCCAGCAGCTTAAGGGTAAACCAAGAGACCCAGTACTTC. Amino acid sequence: CASSLRVNQETQYF.

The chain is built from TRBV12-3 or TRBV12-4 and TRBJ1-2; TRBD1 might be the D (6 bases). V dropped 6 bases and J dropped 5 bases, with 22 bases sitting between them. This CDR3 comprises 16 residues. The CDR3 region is CASSPNQGNDLYGYTF. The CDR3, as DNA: TGTGCCAGCAGCCCGAACCAGGGGAATGACCTGTATGGCTACACCTTC.

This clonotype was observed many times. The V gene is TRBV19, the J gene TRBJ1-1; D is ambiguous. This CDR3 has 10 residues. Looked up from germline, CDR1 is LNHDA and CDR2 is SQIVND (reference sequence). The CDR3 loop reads CVQMNTEAFF. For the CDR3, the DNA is TGTGTACAGATGAACACTGAAGCTTTCTTT.

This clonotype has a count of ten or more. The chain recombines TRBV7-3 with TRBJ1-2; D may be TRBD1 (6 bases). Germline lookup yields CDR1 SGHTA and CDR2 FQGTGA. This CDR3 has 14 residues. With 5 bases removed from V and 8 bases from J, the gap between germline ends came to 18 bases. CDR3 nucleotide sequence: TGTGCCAGCAGCCCCGCCCAGGGACAAGGAGGCTACACCTTC. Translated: CASSPAQGQGGYTF.

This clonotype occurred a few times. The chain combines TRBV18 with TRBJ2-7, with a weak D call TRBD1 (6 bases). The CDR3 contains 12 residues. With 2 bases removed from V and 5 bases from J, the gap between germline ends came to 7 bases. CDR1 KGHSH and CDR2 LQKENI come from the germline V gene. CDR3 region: CASSPGTHEQYF. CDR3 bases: TGTGCCAGCTCACCAGGGACACACGAGCAGTACTTC.

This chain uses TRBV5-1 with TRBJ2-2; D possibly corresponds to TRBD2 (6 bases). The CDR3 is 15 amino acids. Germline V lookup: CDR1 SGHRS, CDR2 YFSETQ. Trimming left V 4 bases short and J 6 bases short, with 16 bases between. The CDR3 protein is CASSRDLTSSGELFF. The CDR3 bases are TGCGCCAGCAGCCGTGACCTGACTAGTTCCGGGGAGCTGTTTTTT.

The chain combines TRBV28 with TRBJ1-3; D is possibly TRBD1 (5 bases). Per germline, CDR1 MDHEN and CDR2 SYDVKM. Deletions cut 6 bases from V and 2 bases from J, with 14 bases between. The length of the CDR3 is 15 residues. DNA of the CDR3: TGTGCCAGCAGCTGGGGAGACAGCGCTGGAAACACCATATATTTT. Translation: CASSWGDSAGNTIYF.

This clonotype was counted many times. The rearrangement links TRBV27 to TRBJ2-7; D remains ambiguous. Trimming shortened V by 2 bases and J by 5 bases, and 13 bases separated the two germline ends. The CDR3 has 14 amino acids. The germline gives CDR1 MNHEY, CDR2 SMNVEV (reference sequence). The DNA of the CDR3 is TGTGCCAGCAGTTTAAGCCTAGGTCCCCACGAGCAGTACTTC. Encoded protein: CASSLSLGPHEQYF.

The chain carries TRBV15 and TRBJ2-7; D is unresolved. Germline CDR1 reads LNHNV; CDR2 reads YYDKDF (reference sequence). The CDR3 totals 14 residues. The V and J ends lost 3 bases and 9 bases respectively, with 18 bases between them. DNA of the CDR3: TGTGCCACCAGCAGCCAGAGGTGGGCAGGTGGGCAGTACTTC. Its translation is CATSSQRWAGGQYF.

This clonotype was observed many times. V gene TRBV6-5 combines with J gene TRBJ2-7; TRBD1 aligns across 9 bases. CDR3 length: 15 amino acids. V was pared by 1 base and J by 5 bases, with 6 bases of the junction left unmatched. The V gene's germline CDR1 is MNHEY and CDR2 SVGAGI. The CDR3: CASSYWDREMDEQYF. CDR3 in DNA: TGTGCCAGCAGTTACTGGGACAGGGAGATGGACGAGCAGTACTTC.

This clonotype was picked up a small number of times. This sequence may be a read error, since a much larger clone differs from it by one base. CDR3 coding DNA: TGTGCCAGCAGTTTCATCTCCTATGGCTACACCTTC. Protein: CASSFISYGYTF. This chain connects TRBV2 to TRBJ1-2; D is unclear. The CDR3 runs to 12 residues. Trimming left V 5 bases short and J 4 bases short, with 8 bases between. Per germline, CDR1 SNHLY and CDR2 FYNNEI.

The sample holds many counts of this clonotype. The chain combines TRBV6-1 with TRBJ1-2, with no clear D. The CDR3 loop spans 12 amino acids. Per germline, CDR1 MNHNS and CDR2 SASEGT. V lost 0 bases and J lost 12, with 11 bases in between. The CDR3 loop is CASSEALLRDTF. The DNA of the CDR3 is TGTGCCAGCAGTGAAGCGTTATTGCGCGACACCTTC.

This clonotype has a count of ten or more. The CDR3 nucleotides are TGTGCCAGCAGTTCCGAGGGGGGGACCTACGAGCAGTACTTC. It is translated as CASSSEGGTYEQYF. This sequence joins TRBV2 and TRBJ2-7, with D perhaps TRBD2 (7 bases). The CDR3 is 14 amino acids. CDR1 is SNHLY, CDR2 FYNNEI, per germline. The ends were cut back, 5 bases at V and 2 bases at J, with 13 bases in the middle.

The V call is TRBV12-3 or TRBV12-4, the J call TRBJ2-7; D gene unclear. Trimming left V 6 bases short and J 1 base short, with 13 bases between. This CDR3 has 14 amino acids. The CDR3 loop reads CASRNTGQSYEQYF. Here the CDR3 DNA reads TGTGCCAGCAGAAATACTGGGCAGTCCTACGAGCAGTACTTC.

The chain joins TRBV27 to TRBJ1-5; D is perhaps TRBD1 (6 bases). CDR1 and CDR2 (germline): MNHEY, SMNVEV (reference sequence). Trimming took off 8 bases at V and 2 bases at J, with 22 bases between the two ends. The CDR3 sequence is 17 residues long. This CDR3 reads CASRAGGGHGGNQPQHF. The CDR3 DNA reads TGTGCCAGCCGTGCCGGGGGGGGACACGGGGGCAATCAGCCCCAGCATTTT.

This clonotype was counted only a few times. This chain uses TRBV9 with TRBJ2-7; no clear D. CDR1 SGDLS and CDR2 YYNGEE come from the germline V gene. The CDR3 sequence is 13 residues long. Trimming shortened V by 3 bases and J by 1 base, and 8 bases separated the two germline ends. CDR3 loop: CASSAPGSYEQYF. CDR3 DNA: TGTGCCAGCAGCGCGCCTGGATCCTACGAGCAGTACTTC.

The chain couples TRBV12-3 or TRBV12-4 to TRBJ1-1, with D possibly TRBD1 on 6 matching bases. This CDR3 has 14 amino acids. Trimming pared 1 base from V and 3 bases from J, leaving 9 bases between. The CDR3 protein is CASSLGGAHTEAFF. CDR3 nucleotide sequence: TGTGCCAGCAGTTTAGGGGGGGCTCACACTGAAGCTTTCTTT.

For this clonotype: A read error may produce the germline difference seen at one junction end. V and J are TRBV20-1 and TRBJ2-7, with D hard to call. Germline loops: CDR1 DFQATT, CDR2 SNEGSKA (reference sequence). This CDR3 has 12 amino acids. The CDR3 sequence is CSAKRSSYEQCF. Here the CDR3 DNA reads TGCAGTGCTAAACGGAGCTCCTACGAGCAGTGCTTC.

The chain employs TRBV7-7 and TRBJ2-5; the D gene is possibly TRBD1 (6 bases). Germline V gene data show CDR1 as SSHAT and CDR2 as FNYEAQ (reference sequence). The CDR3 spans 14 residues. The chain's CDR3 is CASSLQGRVETQYF. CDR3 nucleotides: TGTGCTAGCTCCCTACAGGGCAGAGTGGAGACCCAGTACTTC.

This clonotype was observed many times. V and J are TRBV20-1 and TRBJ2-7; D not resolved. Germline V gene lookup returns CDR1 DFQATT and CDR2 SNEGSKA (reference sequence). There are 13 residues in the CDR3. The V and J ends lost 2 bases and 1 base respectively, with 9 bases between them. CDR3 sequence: CSARIATSYEQYF. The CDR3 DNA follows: TGCAGTGCTAGAATAGCCACATCCTACGAGCAGTACTTC.

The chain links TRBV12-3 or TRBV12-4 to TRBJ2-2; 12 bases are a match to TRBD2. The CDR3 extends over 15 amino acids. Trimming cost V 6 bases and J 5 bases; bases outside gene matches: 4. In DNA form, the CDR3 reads TGTGCCAGCAGGACTAGCGGGAGTGGTACCGGGGAGCTGTTTTTT. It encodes CASRTSGSGTGELFF.

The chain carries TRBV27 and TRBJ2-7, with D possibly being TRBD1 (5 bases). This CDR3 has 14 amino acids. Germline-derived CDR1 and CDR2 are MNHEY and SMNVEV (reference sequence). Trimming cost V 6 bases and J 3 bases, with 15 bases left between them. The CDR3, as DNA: TGTGCCAGCAGCCAAGCCGACAGCCTCTACGAGCAGTACTTC. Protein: CASSQADSLYEQYF.

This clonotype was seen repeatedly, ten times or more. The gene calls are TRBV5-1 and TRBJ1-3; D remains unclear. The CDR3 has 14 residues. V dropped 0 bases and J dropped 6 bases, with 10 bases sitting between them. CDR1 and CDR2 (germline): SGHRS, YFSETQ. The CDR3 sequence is CASSLDGHANTIYF. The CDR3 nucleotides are TGCGCCAGCAGCTTGGATGGGCACGCAAACACCATATATTTT. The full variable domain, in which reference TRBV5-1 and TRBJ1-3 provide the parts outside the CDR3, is KAGVTQTPRYLIKTRGQQVTLSCSPISGHRSVSWYQQTPGQGLQFLFEYFSETQRNKGNFPGRFSGRQFSNSRSEMNVSTLELGDSALYLCASSLDGHANTIYFGEGSWLTVV.

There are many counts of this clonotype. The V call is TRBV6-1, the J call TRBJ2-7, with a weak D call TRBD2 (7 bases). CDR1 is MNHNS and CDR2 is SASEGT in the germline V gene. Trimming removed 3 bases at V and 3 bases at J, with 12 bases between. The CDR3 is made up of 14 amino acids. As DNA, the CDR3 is TGTGCCAGCAGTGATAGAAGGGGGGGCTACGAGCAGTACTTC. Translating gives CASSDRRGGYEQYF.